This T cell receptor beta chain was recorded in a study of blood T cell repertoires in COVID-19. Study context: Sites across the United States, Italy and Spain contributed samples from acute and convalescent COVID-19. T cells, B-cell-depleted T cells, or PBMCs provided the cDNA or gDNA that served as material.

Trimming took 4 bases from V and 7 from J; bases not matched to a gene: 11. Per the germline V gene, CDR1 is SGHRS and CDR2 is YFSETQ. The CDR3 spans 14 residues. In the original analysis: It was from reference gene primer amplification that nucleated cell counts were estimated. The protocol was immunoSEQ multiplex PCR, while the TCRdb copy is restricted to in-frame clones and leaves out a portion. That table is the source of V, J and clone size, and D and trimming were worked out from the DNA. Here the sample spans 200,000 to 250,000 clones, 89% being singletons. The chain employs TRBV5-1 and TRBJ2-7, with 7 bases identical to TRBD1. The sequence was obtained from a man in his sixties who had recovered from COVID-19. Sequencing input: peripheral blood. The CDR3 sequence is CASSLQGMWGEQYF. The DNA of the CDR3 is TGCGCCAGCAGCCTACAGGGGATGTGGGGTGAGCAGTACTTC.